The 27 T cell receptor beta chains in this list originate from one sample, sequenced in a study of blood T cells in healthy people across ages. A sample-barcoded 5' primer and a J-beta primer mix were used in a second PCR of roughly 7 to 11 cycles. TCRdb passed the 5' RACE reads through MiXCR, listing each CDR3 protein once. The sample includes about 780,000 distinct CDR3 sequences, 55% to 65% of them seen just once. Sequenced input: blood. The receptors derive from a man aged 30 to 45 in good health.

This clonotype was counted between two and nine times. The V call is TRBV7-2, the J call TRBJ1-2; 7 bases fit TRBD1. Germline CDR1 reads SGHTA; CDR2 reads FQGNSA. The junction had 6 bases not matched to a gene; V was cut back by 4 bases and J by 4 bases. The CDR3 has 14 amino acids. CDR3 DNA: TGTGCCAGCAGCTACCCTGACAGGGTCTATGGCTACACCTTC. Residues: CASSYPDRVYGYTF.

The CDR3 bases are TGTGCCAGCAGTTTAGGGGAGTGGACTTACGAGCAGTACTTC. Translating it yields CASSLGEWTYEQYF. The chain links TRBV12-3 or TRBV12-4 to TRBJ2-7, with TRBD2 as a possible D gene (5 bases). This CDR3 spans 14 amino acids. V lost 1 base to trimming and J lost 4 bases, with 11 bases between them.

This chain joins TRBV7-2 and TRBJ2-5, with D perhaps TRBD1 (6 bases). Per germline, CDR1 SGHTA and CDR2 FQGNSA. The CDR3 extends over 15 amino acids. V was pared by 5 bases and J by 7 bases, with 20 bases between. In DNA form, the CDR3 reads TGTGCCAGCAGCACCCTTATAGGGGGACCGGGGACCCAGTACTTC. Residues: CASSTLIGGPGTQYF.

The CDR3 here is CASSLEPSGGHNEQYF. The CDR3, as DNA: TGTGCCAGCAGCTTAGAGCCTAGCGGGGGCCACAATGAGCAGTACTTC. The gene calls are TRBV13 and TRBJ2-5, with 10 positions matching TRBD2. There are 16 residues in the CDR3. The V gene end was trimmed by 1 base and the J gene end by 11 bases; junction bases not matched to a gene: 13. Germline CDR1 PRHDT, CDR2 FYEKMQ (reference sequence).

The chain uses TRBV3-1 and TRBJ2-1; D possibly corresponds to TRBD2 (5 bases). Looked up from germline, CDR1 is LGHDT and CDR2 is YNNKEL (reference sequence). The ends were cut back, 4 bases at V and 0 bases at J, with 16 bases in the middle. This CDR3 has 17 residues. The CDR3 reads CASSPQWRTGSYNEQFF. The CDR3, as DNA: TGTGCCAGCAGCCCTCAGTGGAGGACGGGCTCCTACAATGAGCAGTTCTTC.

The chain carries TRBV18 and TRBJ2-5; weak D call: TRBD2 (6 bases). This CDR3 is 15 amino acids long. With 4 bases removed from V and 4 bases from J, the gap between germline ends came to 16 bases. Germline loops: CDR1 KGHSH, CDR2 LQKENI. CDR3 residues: CASSRFQGEAETQYF. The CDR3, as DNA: TGTGCCAGCTCACGGTTTCAAGGGGAGGCAGAGACCCAGTACTTC.

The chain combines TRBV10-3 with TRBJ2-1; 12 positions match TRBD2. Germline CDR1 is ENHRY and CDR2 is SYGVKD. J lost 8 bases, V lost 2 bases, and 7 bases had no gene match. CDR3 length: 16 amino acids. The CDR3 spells CAISEPGLAGSDEQFF. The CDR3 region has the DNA TGTGCCATCAGTGAGCCGGGACTAGCGGGTAGCGATGAGCAGTTCTTC.

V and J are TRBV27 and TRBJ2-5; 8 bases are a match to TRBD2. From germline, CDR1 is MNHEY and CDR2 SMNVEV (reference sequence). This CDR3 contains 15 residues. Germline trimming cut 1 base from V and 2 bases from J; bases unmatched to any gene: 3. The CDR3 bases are TGTGCCAGCAGTTTATTCGCGGGGGGTCAAGAGACCCAGTACTTC. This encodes CASSLFAGGQETQYF.

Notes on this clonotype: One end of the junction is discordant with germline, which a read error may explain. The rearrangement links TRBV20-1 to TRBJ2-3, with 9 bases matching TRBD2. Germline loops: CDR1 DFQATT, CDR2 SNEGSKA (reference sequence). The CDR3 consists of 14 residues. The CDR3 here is CGARWRGGQDTQYF. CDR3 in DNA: TGCGGTGCTAGATGGCGGGGGGGCCAAGATACGCAGTATTTT.

CDR3 nucleotides: TGTGCCAGCAGGGGGGGGTGGGGGCGCAATGAGCAGTTCTTC. The encoded protein is CASRGGWGRNEQFF. The V and J genes are TRBV28 and TRBJ2-1, with D perhaps TRBD2 (7 bases). The CDR3 runs 14 residues. Trimming stripped 6 bases from V and 6 bases from J, with 15 bases between. Germline-derived CDR1 and CDR2 are MDHEN and SYDVKM.

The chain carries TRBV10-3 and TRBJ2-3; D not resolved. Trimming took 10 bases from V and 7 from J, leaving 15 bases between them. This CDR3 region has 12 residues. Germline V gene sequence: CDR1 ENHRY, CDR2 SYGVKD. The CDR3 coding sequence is TGTGCCACGGCAGACCGTGATTATACGCAGTATTTT. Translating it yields CATADRDYTQYF.

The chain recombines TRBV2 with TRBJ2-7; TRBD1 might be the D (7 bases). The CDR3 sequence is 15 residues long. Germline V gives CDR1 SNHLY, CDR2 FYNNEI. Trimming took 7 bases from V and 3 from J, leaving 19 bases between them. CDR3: CASTQGAGGLYEQYF. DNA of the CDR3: TGTGCCAGCACTCAAGGGGCAGGGGGGCTCTACGAGCAGTACTTC.

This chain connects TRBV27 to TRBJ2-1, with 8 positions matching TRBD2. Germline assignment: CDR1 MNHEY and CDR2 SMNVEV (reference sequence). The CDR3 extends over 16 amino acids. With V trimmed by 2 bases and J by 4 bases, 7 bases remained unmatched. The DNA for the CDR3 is TGTGCCAGCAGTTTAACCGGGACTAGAGGGTACAATGAGCAGTTCTTC. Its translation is CASSLTGTRGYNEQFF.

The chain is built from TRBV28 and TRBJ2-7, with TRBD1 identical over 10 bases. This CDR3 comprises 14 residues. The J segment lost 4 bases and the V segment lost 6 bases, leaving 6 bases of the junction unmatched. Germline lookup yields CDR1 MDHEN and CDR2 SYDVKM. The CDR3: CASSLDRGRYEQYF. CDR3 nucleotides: TGTGCCAGCAGCTTAGACAGGGGGCGGTACGAGCAGTACTTC.

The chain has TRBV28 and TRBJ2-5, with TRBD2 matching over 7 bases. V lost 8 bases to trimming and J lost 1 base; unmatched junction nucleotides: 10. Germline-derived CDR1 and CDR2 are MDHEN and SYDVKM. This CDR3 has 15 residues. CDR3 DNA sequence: TGTGCCAGCGGCCCCCTCCAGCGGGGCCAAGAGACCCAGTACTTC. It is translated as CASGPLQRGQETQYF.

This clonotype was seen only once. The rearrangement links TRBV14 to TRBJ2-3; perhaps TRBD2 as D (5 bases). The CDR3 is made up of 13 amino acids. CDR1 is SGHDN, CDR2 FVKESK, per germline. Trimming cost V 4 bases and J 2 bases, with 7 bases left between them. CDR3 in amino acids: CASSRGHTDTQYF. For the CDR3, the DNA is TGTGCCAGCAGCCGCGGGCACACAGATACGCAGTATTTT. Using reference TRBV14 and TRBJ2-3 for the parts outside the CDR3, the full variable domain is EAGVTQFPSHSVIEKGQTVTLRCDPISGHDNLYWYRRVMGKEIKFLLHFVKESKQDESGMPNNRFLAERTGGTYSTLKVQPAELEDSGVYFCASSRGHTDTQYFGPGTRLTVL.

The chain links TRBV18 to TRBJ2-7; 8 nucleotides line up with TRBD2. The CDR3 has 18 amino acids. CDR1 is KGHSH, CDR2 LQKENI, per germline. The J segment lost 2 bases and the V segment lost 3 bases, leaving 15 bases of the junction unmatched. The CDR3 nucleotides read TGTGCCAGCTCACCCCGAGGGGGTACTAGCGGACTTCCCTACGAGCAGTACTTC. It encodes CASSPRGGTSGLPYEQYF.

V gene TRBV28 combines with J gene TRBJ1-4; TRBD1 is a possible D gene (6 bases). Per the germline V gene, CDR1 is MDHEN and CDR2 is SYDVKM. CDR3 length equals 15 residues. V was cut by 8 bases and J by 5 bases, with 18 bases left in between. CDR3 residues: CASLKGGGLNEKLFF. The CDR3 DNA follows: TGTGCCAGCCTAAAGGGGGGCGGCTTAAATGAAAAACTGTTTTTT.

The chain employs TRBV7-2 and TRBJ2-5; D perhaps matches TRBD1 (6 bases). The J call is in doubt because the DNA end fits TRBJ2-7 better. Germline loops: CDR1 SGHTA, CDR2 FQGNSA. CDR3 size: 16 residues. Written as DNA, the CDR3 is TGTGCCAGCAGCTTAGCGAAACAGGGCTGGACCTACGAGCAGTACTTC. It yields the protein CASSLAKQGWTYEQYF.

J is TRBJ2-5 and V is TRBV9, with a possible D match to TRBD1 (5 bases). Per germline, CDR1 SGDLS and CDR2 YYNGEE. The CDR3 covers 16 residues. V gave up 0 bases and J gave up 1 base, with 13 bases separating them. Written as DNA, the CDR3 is TGTGCCAGCAGCGTAGGGGGCAGGCCGCCCCAAGAGACCCAGTACTTC. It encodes CASSVGGRPPQETQYF.

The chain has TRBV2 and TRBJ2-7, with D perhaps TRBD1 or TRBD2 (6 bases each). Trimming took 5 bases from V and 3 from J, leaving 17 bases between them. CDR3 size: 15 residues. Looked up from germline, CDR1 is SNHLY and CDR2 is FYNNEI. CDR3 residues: CASSLLAEGDYEQYF. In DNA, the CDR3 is TGTGCCAGCAGTCTCCTCGCGGAGGGGGACTACGAGCAGTACTTC.

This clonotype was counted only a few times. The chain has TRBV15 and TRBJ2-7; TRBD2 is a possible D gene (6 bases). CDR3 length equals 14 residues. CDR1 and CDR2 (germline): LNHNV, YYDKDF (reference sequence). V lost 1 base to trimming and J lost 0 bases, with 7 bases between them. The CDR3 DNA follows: TGTGCCACCAGCAGAGGCGGGGACTCCTACGAGCAGTACTTC. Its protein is CATSRGGDSYEQYF.

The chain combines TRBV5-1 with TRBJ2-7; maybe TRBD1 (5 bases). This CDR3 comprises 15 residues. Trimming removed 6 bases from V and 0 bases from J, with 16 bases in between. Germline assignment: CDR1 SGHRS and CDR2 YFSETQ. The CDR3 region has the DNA TGCGCCAGCACTCAGAGGACATGGCCCTCCTACGAGCAGTACTTC. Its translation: CASTQRTWPSYEQYF.

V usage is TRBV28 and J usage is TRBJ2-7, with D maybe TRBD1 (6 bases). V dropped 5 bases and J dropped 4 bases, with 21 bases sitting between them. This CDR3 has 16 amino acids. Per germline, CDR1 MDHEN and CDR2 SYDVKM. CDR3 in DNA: TGTGCCAGCAGTCTTCCCGGGACACAGAGGGGGTACGAGCAGTACTTC. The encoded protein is CASSLPGTQRGYEQYF.

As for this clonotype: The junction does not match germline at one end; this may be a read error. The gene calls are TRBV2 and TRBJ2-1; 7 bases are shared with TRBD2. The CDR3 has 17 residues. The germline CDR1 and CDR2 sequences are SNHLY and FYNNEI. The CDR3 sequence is CASSEPGGMSSSNEQFF. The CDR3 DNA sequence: TGTGCCAGCAGTGAACCCGGGGGGATGAGCTCCTCCAATGAGCAGTTCTTC.

CDR3 loop: CASSWGTGGIDTQYF. CDR3 nucleotide sequence: TGTGCCAGCAGCTGGGGGACAGGGGGCATAGATACGCAGTATTTT. This sequence joins TRBV7-3 and TRBJ2-3; 12 nucleotides match TRBD1. The CDR3 has 15 residues. V was pared by 4 bases and J by 5 bases, with 4 bases of the junction left unmatched. CDR1 and CDR2 (germline): SGHTA, FQGTGA.

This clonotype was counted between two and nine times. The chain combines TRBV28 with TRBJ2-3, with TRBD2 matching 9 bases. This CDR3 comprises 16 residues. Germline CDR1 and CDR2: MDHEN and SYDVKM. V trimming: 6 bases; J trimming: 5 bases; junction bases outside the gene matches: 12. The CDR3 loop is CASSSPAGGAGDTQYF. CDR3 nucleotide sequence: TGTGCCAGCAGCTCCCCCGCGGGGGGGGCGGGAGATACGCAGTATTTT.